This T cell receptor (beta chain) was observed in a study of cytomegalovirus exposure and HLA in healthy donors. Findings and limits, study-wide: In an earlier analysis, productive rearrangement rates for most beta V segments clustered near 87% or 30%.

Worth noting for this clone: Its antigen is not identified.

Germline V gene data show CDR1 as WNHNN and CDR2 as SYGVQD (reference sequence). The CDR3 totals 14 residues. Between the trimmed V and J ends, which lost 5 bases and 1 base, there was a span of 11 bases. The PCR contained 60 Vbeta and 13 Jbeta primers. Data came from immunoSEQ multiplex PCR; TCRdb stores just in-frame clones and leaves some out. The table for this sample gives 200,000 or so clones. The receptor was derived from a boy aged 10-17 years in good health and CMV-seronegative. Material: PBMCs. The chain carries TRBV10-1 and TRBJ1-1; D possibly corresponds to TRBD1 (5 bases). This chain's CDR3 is CASSSGTWNTEAFF. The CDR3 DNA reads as TGCGCCAGCAGTTCTGGGACTTGGAACACTGAAGCTTTCTTT.